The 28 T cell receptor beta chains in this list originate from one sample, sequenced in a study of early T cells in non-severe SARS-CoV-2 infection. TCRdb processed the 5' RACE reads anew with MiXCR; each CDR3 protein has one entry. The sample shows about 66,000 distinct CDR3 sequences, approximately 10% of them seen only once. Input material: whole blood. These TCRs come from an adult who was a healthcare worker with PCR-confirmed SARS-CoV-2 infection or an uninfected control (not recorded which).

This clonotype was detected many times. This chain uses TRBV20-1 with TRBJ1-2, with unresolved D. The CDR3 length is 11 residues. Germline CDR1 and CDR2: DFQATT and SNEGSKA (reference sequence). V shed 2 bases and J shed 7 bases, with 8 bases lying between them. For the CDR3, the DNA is TGCAGTGCTAGAAGAGAACCTGGCTACACCTTC. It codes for CSARREPGYTF.

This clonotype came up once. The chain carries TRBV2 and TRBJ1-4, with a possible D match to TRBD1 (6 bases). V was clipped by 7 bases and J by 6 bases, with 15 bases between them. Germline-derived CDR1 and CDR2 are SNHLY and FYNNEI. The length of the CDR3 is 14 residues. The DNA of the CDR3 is TGTGCCAGCATTCCAGACAGGCTCGATGAAAAACTGTTTTTT. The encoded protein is CASIPDRLDEKLFF.

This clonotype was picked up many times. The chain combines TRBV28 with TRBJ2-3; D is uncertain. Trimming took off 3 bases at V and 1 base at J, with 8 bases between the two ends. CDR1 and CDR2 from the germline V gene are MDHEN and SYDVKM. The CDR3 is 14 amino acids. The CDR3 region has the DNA TGTGCCAGCAGTTTTCTTGCTGGCACAGATACGCAGTATTTT. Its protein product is CASSFLAGTDTQYF.

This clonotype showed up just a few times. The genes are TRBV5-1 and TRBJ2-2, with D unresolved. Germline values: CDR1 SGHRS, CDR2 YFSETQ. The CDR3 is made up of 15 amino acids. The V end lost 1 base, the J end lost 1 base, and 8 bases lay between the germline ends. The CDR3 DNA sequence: TGCGCCAGCAGCTTGTTTGACCGGAACACCGGGGAGCTGTTTTTT. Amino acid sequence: CASSLFDRNTGELFF.

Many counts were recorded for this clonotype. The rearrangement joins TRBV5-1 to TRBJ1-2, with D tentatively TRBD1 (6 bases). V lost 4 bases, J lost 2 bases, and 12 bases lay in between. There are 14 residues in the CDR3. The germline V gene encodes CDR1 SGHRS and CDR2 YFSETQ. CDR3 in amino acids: CASSPEGGNYGYTF. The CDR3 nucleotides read TGCGCCAGCAGCCCGGAGGGGGGGAACTATGGCTACACCTTC.

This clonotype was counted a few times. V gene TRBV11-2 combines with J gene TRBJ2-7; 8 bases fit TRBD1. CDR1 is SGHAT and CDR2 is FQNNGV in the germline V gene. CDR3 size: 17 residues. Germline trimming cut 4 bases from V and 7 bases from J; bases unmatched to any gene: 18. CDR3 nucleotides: TGTGCCAGCAGCTCCCTCTACCCCGACAGGGGACGATTTGAGCAGTACTTC. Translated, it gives CASSSLYPDRGRFEQYF.

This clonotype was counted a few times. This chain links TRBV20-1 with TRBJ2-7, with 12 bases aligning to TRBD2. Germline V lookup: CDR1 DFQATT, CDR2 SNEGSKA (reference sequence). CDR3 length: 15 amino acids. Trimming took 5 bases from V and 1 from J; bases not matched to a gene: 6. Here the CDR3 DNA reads TGCAGTGCTTTAATAGGACTAGCGGGGTCCTACGAGCAGTACTTC. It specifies CSALIGLAGSYEQYF.

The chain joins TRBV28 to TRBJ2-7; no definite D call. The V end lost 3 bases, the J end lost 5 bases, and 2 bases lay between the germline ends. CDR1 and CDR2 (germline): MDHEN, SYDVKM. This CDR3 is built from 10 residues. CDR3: CASSLDEQYF. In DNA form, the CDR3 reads TGTGCCAGCAGTTTGGACGAGCAGTACTTC. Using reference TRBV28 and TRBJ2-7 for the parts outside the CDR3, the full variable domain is DVKVTQSSRYLVKRTGEKVFLECVQDMDHENMFWYRQDPGLGLRLIYFSYDVKMKEKGDIPEGYSVSREKKERFSLILESASTNQTSMYLCASSLDEQYFGPGTRLTVT.

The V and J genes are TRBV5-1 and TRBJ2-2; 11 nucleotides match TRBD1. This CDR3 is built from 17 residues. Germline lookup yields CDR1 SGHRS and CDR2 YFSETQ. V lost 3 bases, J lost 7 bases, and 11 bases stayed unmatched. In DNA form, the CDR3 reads TGCGCCAGCAGCTCCACAAGGGACAGGGGGTCGATCGGGGAGCTGTTTTTT. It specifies CASSSTRDRGSIGELFF.

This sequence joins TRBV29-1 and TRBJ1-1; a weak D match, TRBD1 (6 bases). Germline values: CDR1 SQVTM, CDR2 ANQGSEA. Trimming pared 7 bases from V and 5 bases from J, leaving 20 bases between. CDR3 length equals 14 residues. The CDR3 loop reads CSAGTNGGLTEAFF. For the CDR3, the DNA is TGCAGCGCTGGCACGAACGGGGGGCTTACTGAAGCTTTCTTT.

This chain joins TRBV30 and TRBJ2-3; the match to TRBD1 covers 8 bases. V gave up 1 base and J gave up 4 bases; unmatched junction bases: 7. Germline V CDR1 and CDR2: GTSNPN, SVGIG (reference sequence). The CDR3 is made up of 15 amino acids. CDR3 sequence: CAWSGQGSRADTQYF. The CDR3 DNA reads TGTGCCTGGAGTGGACAGGGGAGCCGGGCAGATACGCAGTATTTT.

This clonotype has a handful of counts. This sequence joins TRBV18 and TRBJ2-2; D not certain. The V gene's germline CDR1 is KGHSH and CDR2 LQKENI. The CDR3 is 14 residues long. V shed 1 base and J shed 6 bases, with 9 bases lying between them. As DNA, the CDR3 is TGTGCCAGCTCACCACAAAAGAGTCCCGGGGAGCTGTTTTTT. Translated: CASSPQKSPGELFF.

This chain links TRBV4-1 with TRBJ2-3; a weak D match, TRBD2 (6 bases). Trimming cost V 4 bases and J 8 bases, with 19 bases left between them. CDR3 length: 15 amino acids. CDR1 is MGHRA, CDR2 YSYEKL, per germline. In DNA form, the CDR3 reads TGCGCCAGCAGCCCTAGTTCAGGAGGGCTAGTTACGCAGTATTTT. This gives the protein CASSPSSGGLVTQYF.

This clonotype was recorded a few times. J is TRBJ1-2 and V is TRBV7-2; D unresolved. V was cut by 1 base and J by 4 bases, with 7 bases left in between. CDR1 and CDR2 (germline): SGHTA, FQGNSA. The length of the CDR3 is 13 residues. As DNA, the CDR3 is TGTGCCAGCAGCTTAGAGGGAATCTATGGCTACACCTTC. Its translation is CASSLEGIYGYTF.

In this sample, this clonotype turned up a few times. In DNA form, the CDR3 reads TGTGCCAGCAGCTTGAATCGGGGGCGGGCAGATACGCAGTATTTT. It yields the protein CASSLNRGRADTQYF. This rearrangement joins TRBV11-1 to TRBJ2-3; tentatively, D is TRBD1 or TRBD2 (6 bases each). Trimming removed 3 bases at V and 4 bases at J, with 14 bases between. Germline V CDR1 and CDR2: SGHAT, FQDESV (reference sequence). The CDR3 is 15 residues long.

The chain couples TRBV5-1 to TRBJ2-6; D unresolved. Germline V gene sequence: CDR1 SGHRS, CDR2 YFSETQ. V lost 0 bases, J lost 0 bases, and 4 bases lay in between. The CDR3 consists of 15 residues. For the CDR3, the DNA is TGCGCCAGCAGCTTGGACTTCTCTGGGGCCAACGTCCTGACTTTC. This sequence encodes CASSLDFSGANVLTF.

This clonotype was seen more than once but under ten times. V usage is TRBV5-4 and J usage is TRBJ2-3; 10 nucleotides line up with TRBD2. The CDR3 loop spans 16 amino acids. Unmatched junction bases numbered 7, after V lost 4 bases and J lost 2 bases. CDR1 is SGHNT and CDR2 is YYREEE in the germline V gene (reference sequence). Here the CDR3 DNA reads TGTGCCAGCAGCCCTCCGACTAGCGGGCACACAGATACGCAGTATTTT. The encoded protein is CASSPPTSGHTDTQYF.

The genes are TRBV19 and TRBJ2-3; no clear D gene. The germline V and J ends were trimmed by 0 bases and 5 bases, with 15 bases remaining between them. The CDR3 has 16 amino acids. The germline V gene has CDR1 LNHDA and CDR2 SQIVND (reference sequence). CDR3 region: CASSIERQRLGDTQYF. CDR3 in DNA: TGTGCCAGTAGTATAGAACGGCAGAGGCTTGGAGATACGCAGTATTTT.

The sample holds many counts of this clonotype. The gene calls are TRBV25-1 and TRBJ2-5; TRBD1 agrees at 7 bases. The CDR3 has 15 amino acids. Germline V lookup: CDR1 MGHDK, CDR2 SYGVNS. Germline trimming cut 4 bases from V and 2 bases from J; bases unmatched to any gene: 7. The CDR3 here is CASSGSGTAQETQYF. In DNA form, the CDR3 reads TGTGCCAGCAGTGGGTCAGGGACAGCTCAAGAGACCCAGTACTTC.

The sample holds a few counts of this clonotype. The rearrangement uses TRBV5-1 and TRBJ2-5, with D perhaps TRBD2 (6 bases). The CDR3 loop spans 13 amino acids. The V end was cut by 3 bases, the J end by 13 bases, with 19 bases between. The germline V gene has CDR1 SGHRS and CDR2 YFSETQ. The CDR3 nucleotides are TGCGCCAGCAGCTCCGGGACTGGATTAGAGACGTACTTC. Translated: CASSSGTGLETYF.

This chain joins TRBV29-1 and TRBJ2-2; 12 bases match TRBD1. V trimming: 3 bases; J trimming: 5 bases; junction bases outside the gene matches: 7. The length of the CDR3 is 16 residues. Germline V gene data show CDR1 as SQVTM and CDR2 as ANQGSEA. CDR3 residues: CSVDVRDRGLTGELFF. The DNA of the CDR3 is TGCAGCGTTGATGTTAGGGACAGGGGGCTTACCGGGGAGCTGTTTTTT.

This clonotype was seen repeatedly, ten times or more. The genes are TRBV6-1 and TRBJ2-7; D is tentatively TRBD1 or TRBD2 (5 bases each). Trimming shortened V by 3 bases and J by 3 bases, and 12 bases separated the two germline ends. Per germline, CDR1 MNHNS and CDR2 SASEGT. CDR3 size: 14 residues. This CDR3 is CASSDGGGIYEQYF. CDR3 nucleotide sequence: TGTGCCAGCAGTGACGGTGGGGGAATCTACGAGCAGTACTTC.

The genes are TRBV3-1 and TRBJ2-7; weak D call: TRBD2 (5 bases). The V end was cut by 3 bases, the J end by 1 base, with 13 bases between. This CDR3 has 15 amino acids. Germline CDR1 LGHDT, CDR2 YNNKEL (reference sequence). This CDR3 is CASSHGGDTSYEQYF. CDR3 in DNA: TGTGCCAGCAGCCACGGAGGAGACACTTCCTACGAGCAGTACTTC.

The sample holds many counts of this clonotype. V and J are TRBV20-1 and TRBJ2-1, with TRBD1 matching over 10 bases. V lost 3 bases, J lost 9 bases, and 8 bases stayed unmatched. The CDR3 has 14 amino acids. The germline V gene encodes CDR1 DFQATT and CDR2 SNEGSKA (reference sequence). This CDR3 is CSASRDRGFFEQFF. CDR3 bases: TGCAGTGCTAGCCGGGACAGGGGATTCTTTGAGCAGTTCTTC.

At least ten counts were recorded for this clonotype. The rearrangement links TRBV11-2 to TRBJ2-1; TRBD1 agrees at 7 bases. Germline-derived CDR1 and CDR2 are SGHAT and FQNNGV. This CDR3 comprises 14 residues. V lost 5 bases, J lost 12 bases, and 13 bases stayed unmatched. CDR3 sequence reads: CASSPDRYLEPQFF. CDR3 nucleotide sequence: TGTGCCAGCAGCCCGGACAGGTACCTGGAGCCGCAGTTCTTC.

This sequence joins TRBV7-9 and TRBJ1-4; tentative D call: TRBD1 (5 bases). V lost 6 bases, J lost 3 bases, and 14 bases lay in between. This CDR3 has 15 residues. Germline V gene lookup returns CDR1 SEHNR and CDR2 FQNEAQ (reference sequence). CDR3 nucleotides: TGTGCCAGCAGACAAGCAGGGAACCCTAATGAAAAACTGTTTTTT. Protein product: CASRQAGNPNEKLFF.

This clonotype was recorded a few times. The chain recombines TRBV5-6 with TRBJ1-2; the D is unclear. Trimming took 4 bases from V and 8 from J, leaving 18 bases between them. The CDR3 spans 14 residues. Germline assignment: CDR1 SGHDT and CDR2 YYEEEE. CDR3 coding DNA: TGTGCCAGCAGCCTCCGTCCACACGGAGGCGGCTACACCTTC. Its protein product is CASSLRPHGGGYTF.

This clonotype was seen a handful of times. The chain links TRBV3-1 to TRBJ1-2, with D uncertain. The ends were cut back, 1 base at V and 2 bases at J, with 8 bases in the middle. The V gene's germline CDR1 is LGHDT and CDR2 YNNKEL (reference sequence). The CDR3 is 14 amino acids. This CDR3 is CASSQAHQNYGYTF. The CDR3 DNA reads TGTGCCAGCAGCCAAGCTCATCAGAACTATGGCTACACCTTC. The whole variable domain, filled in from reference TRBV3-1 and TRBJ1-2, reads DTAVSQTPKYLVTQMGNDKSIKCEQNLGHDTMYWYKQDSKKFLKIMFSYNNKELIINETVPNRFSPKSPDKAHLNLHINSLELGDSAVYFCASSQAHQNYGYTFGSGTRLTVV.